The clone carrying this T cell receptor beta chain was detected a few times. The antigen is unknown. The CDR3 length is 14 residues. Germline V gene data show CDR1 as SGHTA and CDR2 as FQGNSA. After removal of 1 base from V and 2 bases from J, the junction contained 2 bases not matched to a gene. These data are taken from a study of beta chain features in type 1 diabetes. Overall study findings and caveats: The VDJ junctions of type 1 diabetes patients carried fewer insertions and more deletions. Moderate yet significant TCRB CDR3 shortening was seen in Type 1 diabetes patients in all four CD4+ subsets.

It was one heparinised blood draw, averaging roughly 120 mL, that each donor gave. Sorted populations were all over 98% pure. Expressed TCRB transcripts got sequenced, as all isolated RNA was reverse transcribed. Profiled with immunoSEQ multiplex PCR; TCRdb holds only in-frame clones, not every one. The data show about 120,000 clones, roughly 17% seen once. The sequence was collected from a man aged 25-45 years with type 1 diabetes. Sequencing used central memory CD4+ T cells from blood. The V gene is TRBV7-2, the J gene TRBJ2-7; 7 bases are shared with TRBD1. The CDR3 DNA reads as TGTGCCAGCAGCTTAGGACAGGGAACCTACGAGCAGTACTTC. This sequence encodes CASSLGQGTYEQYF.